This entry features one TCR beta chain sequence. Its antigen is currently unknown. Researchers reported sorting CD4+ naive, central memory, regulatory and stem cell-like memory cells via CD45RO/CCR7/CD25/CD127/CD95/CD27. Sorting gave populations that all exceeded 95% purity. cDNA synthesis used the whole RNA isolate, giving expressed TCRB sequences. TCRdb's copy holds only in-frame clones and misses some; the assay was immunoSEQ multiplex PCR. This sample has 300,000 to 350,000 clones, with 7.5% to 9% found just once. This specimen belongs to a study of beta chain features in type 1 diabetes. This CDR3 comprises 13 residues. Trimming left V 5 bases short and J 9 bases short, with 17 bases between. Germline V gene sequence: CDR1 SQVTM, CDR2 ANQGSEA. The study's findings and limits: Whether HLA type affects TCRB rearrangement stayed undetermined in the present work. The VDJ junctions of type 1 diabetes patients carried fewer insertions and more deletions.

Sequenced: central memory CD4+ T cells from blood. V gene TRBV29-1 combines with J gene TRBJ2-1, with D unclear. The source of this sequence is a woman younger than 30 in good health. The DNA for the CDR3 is TGCAGCGTTTTTGACCAGGTAGATACTGAGCAGTTCTTC. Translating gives CSVFDQVDTEQFF.